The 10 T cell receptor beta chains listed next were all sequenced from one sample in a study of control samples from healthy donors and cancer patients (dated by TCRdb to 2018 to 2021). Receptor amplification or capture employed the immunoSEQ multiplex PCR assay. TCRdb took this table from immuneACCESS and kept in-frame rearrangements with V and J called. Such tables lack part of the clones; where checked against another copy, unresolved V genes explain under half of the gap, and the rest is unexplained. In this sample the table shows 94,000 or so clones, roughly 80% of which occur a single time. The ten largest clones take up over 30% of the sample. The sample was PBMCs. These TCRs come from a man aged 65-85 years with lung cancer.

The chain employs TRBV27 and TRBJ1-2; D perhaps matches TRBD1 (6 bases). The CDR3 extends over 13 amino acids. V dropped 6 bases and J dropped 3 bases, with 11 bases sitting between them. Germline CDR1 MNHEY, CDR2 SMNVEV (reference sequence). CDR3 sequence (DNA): TGTGCCAGCAGGCAACAGGGATACTATGGCTACACCTTC. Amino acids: CASRQQGYYGYTF.

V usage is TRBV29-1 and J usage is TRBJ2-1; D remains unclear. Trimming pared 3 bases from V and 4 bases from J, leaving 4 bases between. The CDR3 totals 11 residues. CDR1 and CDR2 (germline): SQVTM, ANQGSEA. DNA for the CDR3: TGCAGCGTTGATTATTACAATGAGCAGTTCTTC. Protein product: CSVDYYNEQFF.

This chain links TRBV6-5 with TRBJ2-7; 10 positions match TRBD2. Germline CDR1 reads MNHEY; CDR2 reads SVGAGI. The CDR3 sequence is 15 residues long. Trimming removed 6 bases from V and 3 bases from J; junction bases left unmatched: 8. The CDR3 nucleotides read TGTGCCAGCAGGATTAGCGGGGGGTCAAACTACGAGCAGTACTTC. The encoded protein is CASRISGGSNYEQYF.

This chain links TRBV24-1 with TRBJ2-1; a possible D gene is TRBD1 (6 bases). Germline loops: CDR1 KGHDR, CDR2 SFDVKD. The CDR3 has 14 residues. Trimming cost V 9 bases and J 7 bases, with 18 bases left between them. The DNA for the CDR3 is TGTGCCACCGGGATAACAGGGAAATGGAATGAGCAGTTCTTC. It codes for CATGITGKWNEQFF.

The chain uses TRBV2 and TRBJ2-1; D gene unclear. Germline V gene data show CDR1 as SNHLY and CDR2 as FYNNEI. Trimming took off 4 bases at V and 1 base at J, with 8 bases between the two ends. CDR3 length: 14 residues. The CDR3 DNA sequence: TGTGCCAGCAGTGTGGGCAGATCCTACAATGAGCAGTTCTTC. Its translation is CASSVGRSYNEQFF.

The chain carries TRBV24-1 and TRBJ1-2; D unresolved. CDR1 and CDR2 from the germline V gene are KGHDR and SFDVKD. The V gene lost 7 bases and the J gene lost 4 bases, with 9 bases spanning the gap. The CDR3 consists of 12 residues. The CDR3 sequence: CATREQSYGYTF. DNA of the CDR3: TGTGCCACCAGAGAGCAGAGCTATGGCTACACCTTC.

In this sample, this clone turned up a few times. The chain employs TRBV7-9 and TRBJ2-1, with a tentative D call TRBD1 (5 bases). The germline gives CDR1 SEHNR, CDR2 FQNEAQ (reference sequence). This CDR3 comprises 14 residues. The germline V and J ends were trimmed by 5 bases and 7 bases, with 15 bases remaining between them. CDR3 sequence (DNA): TGTGCCAGCAGCCTAAGGGGTCATCAGAATGAGCAGTTCTTC. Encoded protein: CASSLRGHQNEQFF. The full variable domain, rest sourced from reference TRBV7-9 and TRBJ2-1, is DTGVSQNPRHKITKRGQNVTFRCDPISEHNRLYWYRQTLGQGPEFLTYFQNEAQLEKSRLLSDRFSAERPKGSFSTLEIQRTEQGDSAMYLCASSLRGHQNEQFFGPGTRLTVL.

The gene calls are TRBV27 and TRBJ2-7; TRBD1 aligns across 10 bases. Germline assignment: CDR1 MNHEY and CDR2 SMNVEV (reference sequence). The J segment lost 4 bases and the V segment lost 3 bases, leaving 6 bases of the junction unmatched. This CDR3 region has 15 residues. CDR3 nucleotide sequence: TGTGCCAGCAGTTTCCGGGACAGGGGATTTTACGAGCAGTACTTC. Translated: CASSFRDRGFYEQYF.

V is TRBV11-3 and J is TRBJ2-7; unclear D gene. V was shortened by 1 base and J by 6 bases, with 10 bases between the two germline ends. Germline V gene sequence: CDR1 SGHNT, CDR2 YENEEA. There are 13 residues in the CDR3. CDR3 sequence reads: CASSLAVSAEQYF. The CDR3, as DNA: TGTGCCAGCAGCTTAGCTGTCAGCGCCGAGCAGTACTTC.

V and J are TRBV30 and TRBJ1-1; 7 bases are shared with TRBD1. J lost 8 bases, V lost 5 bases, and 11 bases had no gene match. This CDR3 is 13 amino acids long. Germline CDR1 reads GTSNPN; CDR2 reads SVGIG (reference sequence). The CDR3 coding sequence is TGTGCCTGGGGCTCAGACAGGGCTTTCGAAGCTTTCTTT. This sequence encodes CAWGSDRAFEAFF.